Shown below are 3 T cell receptor beta chains from a single sample sequenced in a study of human T cells and chemical hapten exposure. MiXCR was run by TCRdb on the RACE reads, yielding one entry per CDR3 protein. Counted here are 150,000 to 200,000 distinct CDR3 sequences, roughly 15% occurring once; the ten biggest clones make up 1.7%. This sample's time point: patch test 1, 2 weeks after DPC sensitization. As for treatment: therapeutic diphenylcyclopropenone sensitization with weekly scalp DPC. Specimen: whole blood, collected in connection with sensitization to the hapten diphenylcyclopropenone (DPC). Receptors originate from a woman aged 25 to 39 with alopecia areata. Some clones in this sample may be carry-over from other donors' samples.

This clonotype was picked up many times. The J gene is TRBJ1-2, the V gene TRBV6-2 or TRBV6-3; 7 bases agree with TRBD1. V shed 11 bases and J 0 bases; nucleotides not matched to a gene: 18. The CDR3 sequence is 17 residues long. Germline CDR1 MNHEY, CDR2 SVGEGT. CDR3 sequence: CAVTRGTESASNYGYTF. The CDR3, as DNA: TGTGCCGTGACCAGGGGGACAGAATCCGCCTCTAACTATGGCTACACCTTC.

This clonotype was counted only a few times. V is TRBV12-5 and J is TRBJ2-7; D is undetermined. Germline V CDR1 and CDR2: LGHNT, FRNRAP. Trimming left V 7 bases short and J 4 bases short, with 17 bases between. This CDR3 has 14 residues. CDR3 coding DNA: TGTGCTAGTGAACCTGTTGGCCGTCCTTACGAGCAGTACTTC. It encodes CASEPVGRPYEQYF.

Ten or more counts support this clonotype. CDR3 sequence reads: CASSYLVTYEQYF. The CDR3 nucleotides are TGTGCCAGCAGTTACCTCGTTACCTACGAGCAGTACTTC. The V and J genes are TRBV12-3 or TRBV12-4 and TRBJ2-7, with D unclear. This CDR3 has 13 amino acids. Trimming took 4 bases from V and 2 from J, leaving 9 bases between them.